This T cell receptor beta chain was captured by sequencing in a study of CD8 T cells in Susac syndrome. RNA, at about 0.45 to 1 ug, was reverse transcribed with random hexamers. It was immunoSEQ multiplex PCR that amplified TCR beta CDR3 across 54 Vbeta and 13 Jbeta. TCRdb analysed the immunoSEQ multiplex PCR reads with MiXCR anew, one entry per CDR3 protein. The sample lists about 200,000 distinct CDR3 sequences, 80% to 95% occurring once. Germline CDR1 SGDLS, CDR2 YYNGEE. The CDR3 loop spans 14 amino acids. Between the trimmed V and J ends, which lost 3 bases and 2 bases, there was a span of 11 bases.

V and J are TRBV9 and TRBJ1-2; D is possibly TRBD1 (5 bases). Source material: CD8+ T cells from PBMCs. The TCR was taken from a human donor with multiple sclerosis. This CDR3 is CASSGPGRNYGYTF. The CDR3 region has the DNA TGTGCCAGCAGCGGCCCGGGACGGAACTATGGCTACACCTTC. Combining the CDR3 with reference TRBV9 and TRBJ1-2 gives the whole variable domain DSGVTQTPKHLITATGQRVTLRCSPRSGDLSVYWYQQSLDQGLQFLIQYYNGEERAKGNILERFSAQQFPDLHSELNLSSLELGDSALYFCASSGPGRNYGYTFGSGTRLTVV.